The rows below give T cell receptor beta chains drawn from one sample of a study of blood T cell repertoires in COVID-19. Assay used: immunoSEQ multiplex PCR; TCRdb lists only in-frame clones, some missing. Of 140,000 to 150,000 clones listed, approximately 87% are singletons. Sequenced: peripheral blood. These receptors all stem from a human donor in a cohort sampled during active COVID-19. Both conserved end residues are part of each CDR3. The D gene is left open where the match is weak. Part of the rows lack a size; the others show once, few, many or a class for expanded clones.

abundance	d_gene	j_gene	v_gene	CDR3nt	CDR3aa
.	.	TRBJ1-2	TRBV6-5	TGTGCCAGCAGTTACTCGAGGGGGGGCGGCTACACCTTC	CASSYSRGGGYTF
.	TRBD1	TRBJ1-2	TRBV6-5	TGTGCCAGCAGGACGGGACAGATTTATGGCTACACCTTC	CASRTGQIYGYTF
.	.	TRBJ1-2	TRBV10-3	TGTGCCATCAGTTCACAGGGTTCTACGACCAACTATGGCTACACCTTC	CAISSQGSTTNYGYTF
.	.	TRBJ2-7	TRBV6-5	TGTGCCAGCAGGGGATCGGGACAACCCATACAGGAGCAGTACTTC	CASRGSGQPIQEQYF
.	.	TRBJ2-6	TRBV19	TGTGCCAGTAGTATAGCCCCGCCGGGGGGGGCCAACGTCCTGACTTTC	CASSIAPPGGANVLTF
.	.	TRBJ1-6	TRBV6-5	TGTGCCAGCAGACCGCTGAGGGGGTCTAATTCACCCCTCCACTTT	CASRPLRGSNSPLHF
.	.	TRBJ1-4	TRBV9	TGTGCCAGCAGCGTAGCAGCGGGAAGTTATGAAAAACTGTTTTTT	CASSVAAGSYEKLFF
few	TRBD1	TRBJ1-3	TRBV7-9	TGTGCCAGCAGCCCGACAGGGGTTGGAAACACCATATATTTT	CASSPTGVGNTIYF
.	.	TRBJ1-2	TRBV27	TGTGCCAGCAGTTTATCGGGGGGGGTGAATGGCTACACCTTC	CASSLSGGVNGYTF
few	TRBD2	TRBJ2-1	TRBV9	TGTGCCAGCAGCGGGGGGAGCGGGAGGACATATGAGCAGTTCTTC	CASSGGSGRTYEQFF
.	TRBD1	TRBJ1-6	TRBV3-1/TRBV3-2	TGTGCCAGCAGCCGGACAGGGGGAAATTCACCCCTCCACTTT	CASSRTGGNSPLHF
few	.	TRBJ1-2	TRBV7-9	TGTGCCAGCAGCTCAAAGACCTGGGCCTACACCTTC	CASSSKTWAYTF
.	.	TRBJ2-2	TRBV3-1/TRBV3-2	TGTGCCAGCAGCCAAGCAGGAACCGGGGAGCTGTTTTTT	CASSQAGTGELFF
.	TRBD1	TRBJ1-5	TRBV6-1	TGTGCCAGCAGTGAAGATCCGGACAGGGTTCAGCCCCAGCATTTT	CASSEDPDRVQPQHF